The 21 T cell receptor beta chains given below trace back to one sample, sequenced in a study of T-cell memory formation after mild COVID-19. MiXCR, run by TCRdb on the 5' RACE reads, gives a single entry per CDR3 protein. The sample lists fewer than 700,000 distinct CDR3 sequences, more than 15% seen once, with 9.5% to 15% in the top ten. The sequencing input was PBMCs or a T cell subset sorted from them (not recorded which). These receptors were obtained from an adult woman who had mild COVID-19 (a few samples of this study predate the infection). Cell type and time point are not known.

This clonotype was found a few times. The rearrangement links TRBV4-3 to TRBJ2-3, with TRBD2 matching 8 bases. Unmatched junction bases numbered 7, after V lost 0 bases and J lost 2 bases. CDR3 length: 17 amino acids. Germline V gives CDR1 LGHNA, CDR2 YSLEER. The CDR3 DNA is TGCGCCAGCAGCCAAGATCGTCTAGCGGGCACCACAGATACGCAGTATTTT. Translation: CASSQDRLAGTTDTQYF.

This clonotype was found a few times. This chain links TRBV6-2 or TRBV6-3 with TRBJ2-1, with 15 bases identical to TRBD2. The CDR3 is 16 residues long. V gave up 5 bases and J gave up 7 bases; unmatched junction bases: 6. Germline assignment: CDR1 MNHEY and CDR2 SVGEGT. CDR3 protein: CASSNRTSGRGNEQFF. As DNA, the CDR3 is TGTGCCAGCAGTAACCGGACTAGCGGGAGGGGGAATGAGCAGTTCTTC.

This clonotype was found a few times. The chain has TRBV7-8 and TRBJ2-3, with unresolved D. V was pared by 4 bases and J by 4 bases, with 15 bases between. From germline, CDR1 is SGHVS and CDR2 FQNEAQ. This CDR3 spans 15 amino acids. CDR3 DNA sequence: TGTGCCAGCAGCTCGCCGACTCGGACCCCAGATACGCAGTATTTT. Translated, it gives CASSSPTRTPDTQYF.

This clonotype came up a few times. The genes are TRBV7-9 and TRBJ2-1; perhaps D is TRBD1 or TRBD2 (5 bases each). V lost 4 bases, J lost 15 bases, and 16 bases lay in between. The CDR3 is 12 residues long. Germline loops: CDR1 SEHNR, CDR2 FQNEAQ (reference sequence). In nucleotides, the CDR3 is TGTGCCAGCAGCTCACGGGACCCCGGTACGTTCTTC. Encoded protein: CASSSRDPGTFF. Drawing the rest from reference TRBV7-9 and TRBJ2-1, the complete variable domain is DTGVSQNPRHKITKRGQNVTFRCDPISEHNRLYWYRQTLGQGPEFLTYFQNEAQLEKSRLLSDRFSAERPKGSFSTLEIQRTEQGDSAMYLCASSSRDPGTFFGPGTRLTVL.

The chain links TRBV29-1 to TRBJ1-5; 9 bases agree with TRBD1. Germline lookup yields CDR1 SQVTM and CDR2 ANQGSEA. J was trimmed by 5 bases and V by 5 bases; bases with no gene match: 4. The CDR3 covers 13 residues. DNA of the CDR3: TGCAGCGTTCCGGGACAGGGTCATCAGCCCCAGCATTTT. Encoded protein: CSVPGQGHQPQHF.

This clonotype was detected only a few times. The chain joins TRBV7-8 to TRBJ2-3, with D possibly being TRBD1 (6 bases). V was trimmed by 4 bases and J by 9 bases, leaving 11 bases between them. The CDR3 consists of 12 residues. Looked up from germline, CDR1 is SGHVS and CDR2 is FQNEAQ. In nucleotides, the CDR3 is TGTGCCAGCAGCTCCTCACAGGGAACGCAGTATTTT. Protein product: CASSSSQGTQYF.

In its sample, this clonotype was seen a few times. The rearrangement uses TRBV19 and TRBJ2-3, with D uncertain. The germline V gene has CDR1 LNHDA and CDR2 SQIVND (reference sequence). V lost 2 bases to trimming and J lost 2 bases, with 11 bases between them. The CDR3 length is 15 residues. Here the CDR3 DNA reads TGTGCCAGTAGTATAAATTGGCGCGCCACAGATACGCAGTATTTT. As protein: CASSINWRATDTQYF.

This chain connects TRBV6-4 to TRBJ2-1; unclear D gene. Trimming cost V 2 bases and J 9 bases, with 20 bases left between them. The CDR3 has 16 amino acids. Germline V gene sequence: CDR1 MRHNA, CDR2 SNTAGT. This CDR3 reads CASSDRALVPPGEQFF. In DNA form, the CDR3 reads TGTGCCAGCAGTGACCGGGCGCTAGTCCCACCCGGTGAGCAGTTCTTC.

The chain recombines TRBV15 with TRBJ2-1; D unresolved. CDR1 is LNHNV and CDR2 is YYDKDF in the germline V gene (reference sequence). V lost 2 bases to trimming and J lost 4 bases, with 12 bases between them. The CDR3 sequence is 15 residues long. The CDR3 sequence is CATSRPASYYNEQFF. CDR3 DNA sequence: TGTGCCACCAGCAGACCGGCCTCGTATTACAATGAGCAGTTCTTC.

The chain uses TRBV3-1 and TRBJ2-1, with unresolved D. The germline gives CDR1 LGHDT, CDR2 YNNKEL (reference sequence). The CDR3 loop spans 15 amino acids. Trimming left V 0 bases short and J 0 bases short, with 6 bases between. CDR3 region: CASSQDHTSYNEQFF. In nucleotides, the CDR3 is TGTGCCAGCAGCCAAGACCATACCTCCTACAATGAGCAGTTCTTC.

The chain employs TRBV12-3 or TRBV12-4 and TRBJ2-3, with 9 bases lining up with TRBD2. Germline trimming cut 7 bases from V and 0 bases from J; bases unmatched to any gene: 5. The CDR3 is 15 residues long. The CDR3: CASTTSGTSTDTQYF. The CDR3 nucleotides are TGTGCCAGCACGACTAGCGGCACTAGCACAGATACGCAGTATTTT.

The genes are TRBV12-3 or TRBV12-4 and TRBJ1-1; D gene unclear. Trimming removed 4 bases from V and 3 bases from J, with 15 bases in between. This CDR3 comprises 15 residues. The CDR3 is CASSSYPGPYTEAFF. Written as DNA, the CDR3 is TGTGCCAGCAGTTCATACCCGGGTCCTTACACTGAAGCTTTCTTT.

This clonotype appeared a few times. The chain joins TRBV29-1 to TRBJ1-5; D remains unclear. Germline lookup yields CDR1 SQVTM and CDR2 ANQGSEA. V was cut by 7 bases and J by 0 bases, with 7 bases left in between. The CDR3 spans 12 residues. The CDR3, as DNA: TGCAGCGCCCAAGATAGCAATCAGCCCCAGCATTTT. It encodes CSAQDSNQPQHF.

This clonotype was detected only a few times. V is TRBV5-1 and J is TRBJ2-3, with D perhaps matching TRBD2 (6 bases). The germline V and J ends were trimmed by 3 bases and 6 bases, with 17 bases remaining between them. CDR1 is SGHRS, CDR2 YFSETQ, per germline. This CDR3 is 15 amino acids long. The chain's CDR3 is CASSSHRGGADTQYF. CDR3 bases: TGCGCCAGCAGCTCCCATCGGGGAGGCGCGGATACGCAGTATTTT.

For the CDR3, the DNA is TGCGCCAGCAGCTTGACACAGGGGGACGGAGGTAAAGCTTTCTTT. The encoded protein is CASSLTQGDGGKAFF. The chain employs TRBV5-1 and TRBJ1-1; TRBD1 matches 8 bases. In germline, CDR1 is SGHRS, CDR2 YFSETQ. The CDR3 runs to 15 residues. With 1 base clipped from V and 9 bases from J, the junction kept 11 bases outside the gene matches.

This clonotype was picked up a small number of times. This chain uses TRBV2 with TRBJ2-7; no firm D call. Trimming shortened V by 3 bases and J by 1 base, and 10 bases separated the two germline ends. The V gene's germline CDR1 is SNHLY and CDR2 FYNNEI. The CDR3 loop spans 14 amino acids. The CDR3 sequence is CASSDLSASYEQYF. The CDR3 DNA follows: TGTGCCAGCAGTGACCTATCAGCGTCCTACGAGCAGTACTTC.

This clonotype was found a few times. DNA of the CDR3: TGTGCCAGCGCTACTGGGACTAGCGGATACAATGAGCAGTTCTTC. It yields the protein CASATGTSGYNEQFF. The gene calls are TRBV18 and TRBJ2-1; 11 bases are a match to TRBD2. The CDR3 loop spans 15 amino acids. The germline CDR1 and CDR2 sequences are KGHSH and LQKENI. Trimming took 8 bases from V and 4 from J; bases not matched to a gene: 7.

The gene calls are TRBV5-4 and TRBJ1-2, with D maybe TRBD1 (5 bases). Trimming took off 5 bases at V and 4 bases at J, with 9 bases between the two ends. Germline lookup yields CDR1 SGHNT and CDR2 YYREEE (reference sequence). This CDR3 has 12 residues. The CDR3 sequence: CASSRDAYGYTF. CDR3 nucleotide sequence: TGTGCCAGCAGTCGGGACGCCTATGGCTACACCTTC.

This clonotype showed up just a few times. The chain uses TRBV11-2 and TRBJ2-1; 11 bases map to TRBD2. Germline V gives CDR1 SGHAT, CDR2 FQNNGV. V gave up 1 base and J gave up 8 bases; unmatched junction bases: 4. The CDR3 is 15 residues long. CDR3 region: CASSLGLAGGDEQFF. CDR3 sequence (DNA): TGTGCCAGCAGCTTAGGGCTAGCGGGAGGCGATGAGCAGTTCTTC.

This clonotype turned up a few times. The chain joins TRBV20-1 to TRBJ1-5; possibly TRBD1 for D (6 bases). Trimming stripped 3 bases from V and 4 bases from J, with 16 bases between. This CDR3 is built from 15 residues. CDR1 and CDR2 from the germline V gene are DFQATT and SNEGSKA (reference sequence). The CDR3 here is CSARNQGHRNQPQHF. The CDR3 DNA reads TGCAGTGCTAGGAACCAGGGACACCGAAATCAGCCCCAGCATTTT.

This chain uses TRBV30 with TRBJ1-5, with D perhaps TRBD1 (5 bases). The CDR3 has 14 residues. The V gene's germline CDR1 is GTSNPN and CDR2 SVGIG (reference sequence). With 2 bases removed from V and 6 bases from J, the gap between germline ends came to 14 bases. This CDR3 reads CAWSQGNGGQPQHF. DNA for the CDR3: TGTGCCTGGAGTCAGGGTAACGGAGGTCAGCCCCAGCATTTT.